A single sample gave rise to the 27 T cell receptor beta chains below, sequenced in a study of blood T cell repertoires in COVID-19. This table comes from immunoSEQ multiplex PCR, and its TCRdb copy is limited to in-frame clones, with some not included. The sample has about 130,000 clones, about 89% seen once. The sample comprised peripheral blood. The receptors derive from a woman aged 55-70 years with acute or convalescent COVID-19.

The chain uses TRBV24-1 and TRBJ2-2; 12 bases fit TRBD2. The germline CDR1 and CDR2 sequences are KGHDR and SFDVKD. The CDR3 loop spans 17 amino acids. The trim removed 4 bases at V and 6 bases at J, leaving 8 bases unmatched. CDR3 loop: CATSDLWTSGISGELFF. DNA of the CDR3: TGTGCCACCAGTGACTTATGGACTAGCGGGATTTCCGGGGAGCTGTTTTTT.

This clone was counted a single time. The chain uses TRBV6-5 and TRBJ1-1; D uncertain. CDR1 is MNHEY, CDR2 SVGAGI, per germline. The length of the CDR3 is 13 residues. V gave up 8 bases and J gave up 0 bases, with 10 bases separating them. The CDR3 region is CASSGSMNTEAFF. The DNA of the CDR3 is TGTGCCAGCTCGGGGTCTATGAACACTGAAGCTTTCTTT.

The V gene is TRBV5-1, the J gene TRBJ2-7; D possibly corresponds to TRBD2 (6 bases). The CDR3 loop spans 16 amino acids. V was trimmed by 4 bases and J by 0 bases, leaving 17 bases between them. CDR1 is SGHRS, CDR2 YFSETQ, per germline. CDR3 DNA sequence: TGCGCCAGCAGCGGGACTGGAGCGGTCCCCTCCTACGAGCAGTACTTC. Encoded protein: CASSGTGAVPSYEQYF.

The chain uses TRBV7-9 and TRBJ1-2, with unresolved D. CDR3 length: 13 amino acids. V was shortened by 5 bases and J by 4 bases, with 11 bases between the two germline ends. CDR1 and CDR2 from the germline V gene are SEHNR and FQNEAQ (reference sequence). The CDR3 loop reads CASSPGLSYGYTF. The CDR3 coding sequence is TGTGCCAGCAGCCCCGGACTATCCTATGGCTACACCTTC. The whole variable domain, filled in from reference TRBV7-9 and TRBJ1-2, reads DTGVSQNPRHKITKRGQNVTFRCDPISEHNRLYWYRQTLGQGPEFLTYFQNEAQLEKSRLLSDRFSAERPKGSFSTLEIQRTEQGDSAMYLCASSPGLSYGYTFGSGTRLTVV.

The chain uses TRBV5-1 and TRBJ1-4, with D uncertain. Trimming removed 4 bases at V and 3 bases at J, with 7 bases between. CDR1 is SGHRS and CDR2 is YFSETQ in the germline V gene. This CDR3 has 13 residues. The CDR3 sequence is CASSPAANEKLFF. CDR3 bases: TGCGCCAGCAGCCCAGCGGCTAATGAAAAACTGTTTTTT.

This clone was seen only once. The rearrangement links TRBV5-4 to TRBJ2-2, with 9 bases matching TRBD2. From germline, CDR1 is SGHNT and CDR2 YYREEE (reference sequence). J was trimmed by 3 bases and V by 0 bases; bases with no gene match: 6. This CDR3 contains 17 residues. The CDR3 spells CASSLGGLAGYTGELFF. The CDR3 bases are TGTGCCAGCAGCTTGGGCGGGCTAGCGGGATACACCGGGGAGCTGTTTTTT.

The V call is TRBV12-3 or TRBV12-4, the J call TRBJ2-1; 11 bases fit TRBD2. This CDR3 contains 13 residues. Trimming at V came to 3 bases and at J to 9 bases, leaving 1 base not matched to a gene. CDR3: CASSFGTSGEQFF. The CDR3 DNA is TGTGCCAGCAGTTTTGGGACTAGCGGTGAGCAGTTCTTC.

The chain combines TRBV7-2 with TRBJ2-7; 8 nucleotides agree with TRBD2. This CDR3 has 14 residues. In germline, CDR1 is SGHTA, CDR2 FQGNSA. V shed 2 bases and J 6 bases; nucleotides not matched to a gene: 6. This chain's CDR3 is CASSLTGGPSEQYF. In DNA, the CDR3 is TGTGCCAGCAGCTTAACGGGAGGGCCCTCCGAGCAGTACTTC.

The chain recombines TRBV7-3 with TRBJ1-3, with D uncertain. Germline V gene sequence: CDR1 SGHTA, CDR2 FQGTGA. The CDR3 contains 13 residues. The V end was cut by 2 bases, the J end by 8 bases, with 10 bases between. The CDR3 DNA is TGTGCCAGCAGCTTAGTCTCAGGTGACACCATATATTTT. It specifies CASSLVSGDTIYF.

This CDR3 reads CARGWGGLTDTQYF. In DNA, the CDR3 is TGTGCCAGAGGCTGGGGAGGCCTCACAGATACGCAGTATTTT. V and J are TRBV7-2 and TRBJ2-3, with D perhaps TRBD2 (6 bases). CDR1 SGHTA and CDR2 FQGNSA come from the germline V gene. The V gene lost 9 bases and the J gene lost 2 bases, with 15 bases spanning the gap. The CDR3 is 14 amino acids.

This chain uses TRBV11-3 with TRBJ1-1; possibly TRBD1 for D (5 bases). V was shortened by 2 bases and J by 6 bases, with 16 bases between the two germline ends. Germline CDR1 and CDR2: SGHNT and YENEEA. The CDR3 covers 15 residues. CDR3 in amino acids: CASSLNWGVGAEAFF. The CDR3, as DNA: TGTGCCAGCAGCTTAAATTGGGGGGTGGGCGCTGAAGCTTTCTTT.

This clone showed up just once. The chain uses TRBV27 and TRBJ1-4; D gene unclear. V lost 3 bases, J lost 5 bases, and 10 bases lay in between. The CDR3 runs to 14 residues. Germline assignment: CDR1 MNHEY and CDR2 SMNVEV (reference sequence). DNA for the CDR3: TGTGCCAGCAGTTTTTCCGGAGGGAATGAAAAACTGTTTTTT. It yields the protein CASSFSGGNEKLFF.

The J gene is TRBJ1-5, the V gene TRBV19; D call uncertain. The CDR3 is 14 residues long. Trimming cost V 7 bases and J 5 bases, with 15 bases left between them. CDR1 is LNHDA, CDR2 SQIVND, per germline (reference sequence). Here the CDR3 reads CASTLGMGYQPQHF. In nucleotides, the CDR3 is TGTGCCAGTACCCTCGGCATGGGCTATCAGCCCCAGCATTTT.

The gene calls are TRBV6-1 and TRBJ2-1, with TRBD1 matching 8 bases. Germline V lookup: CDR1 MNHNS, CDR2 SASEGT. The CDR3 contains 17 residues. J gave up 7 bases and V 2 bases, and 13 bases lay outside the gene matches. CDR3 residues: CASSEFLGGQGTNEQFF. CDR3 nucleotide sequence: TGTGCCAGCAGTGAATTCTTAGGTGGACAGGGAACAAATGAGCAGTTCTTC.

The chain links TRBV9 to TRBJ2-3; D remains unclear. Germline V gene sequence: CDR1 SGDLS, CDR2 YYNGEE. V dropped 0 bases and J dropped 0 bases, with 11 bases sitting between them. This CDR3 has 16 amino acids. The CDR3 region is CASSVASTLSTDTQYF. The CDR3, as DNA: TGTGCCAGCAGCGTAGCTTCTACCCTAAGCACAGATACGCAGTATTTT.

The rearrangement uses TRBV19 and TRBJ2-1; D is unclear. V was pared by 4 bases and J by 5 bases, with 6 bases between. Germline V gives CDR1 LNHDA, CDR2 SQIVND (reference sequence). The CDR3 contains 12 residues. The CDR3 sequence is CASSRSNNEQFF. CDR3 DNA: TGTGCCAGTAGTAGATCTAACAATGAGCAGTTCTTC. Full variable domain (rest looked up from reference TRBV19 and TRBJ2-1): DGGITQSPKYLFRKEGQNVTLSCEQNLNHDAMYWYRQDPGQGLRLIYYSQIVNDFQKGDIAEGYSVSREKKESFPLTVTSAQKNPTAFYLCASSRSNNEQFFGPGTRLTVL.

The chain links TRBV7-9 to TRBJ2-1; 7 positions match TRBD2. The trim removed 5 bases at V and 0 bases at J, leaving 4 bases unmatched. Germline lookup yields CDR1 SEHNR and CDR2 FQNEAQ (reference sequence). The CDR3 covers 15 residues. CDR3 protein: CASSPRGGSYNEQFF. The CDR3 region has the DNA TGTGCCAGCAGCCCCCGCGGGGGCTCCTACAATGAGCAGTTCTTC.

V gene TRBV21-1 combines with J gene TRBJ1-2; the table gives TRBD1 as D, unverified against the DNA. TRBV21-1 is described as a pseudogene. The CDR3 is made up of 13 amino acids. The CDR3 region has the DNA TGTGCCAGCAGCAGCAAACAGGGGTATGGCTACACCTTC. Protein sequence: CASSSKQGYGYTF.

In DNA, the CDR3 is TGTGCCAGCAGCCCACAGGCAACCGACTATGGCTACACCTTC. Its translation: CASSPQATDYGYTF. J is TRBJ1-2 and V is TRBV5-4; D perhaps matches TRBD1 (5 bases). Germline assignment: CDR1 SGHNT and CDR2 YYREEE (reference sequence). CDR3 length equals 14 residues. Trimming pared 4 bases from V and 3 bases from J, leaving 13 bases between.

The chain links TRBV28 to TRBJ1-5; 7 bases line up with TRBD1. Germline values: CDR1 MDHEN, CDR2 SYDVKM. After removal of 3 bases from V and 2 bases from J, the junction contained 4 bases not matched to a gene. CDR3 size: 15 residues. In DNA form, the CDR3 reads TGTGCCAGCAGTTTTGTTACAGGGGGCAATCAGCCCCAGCATTTT. It encodes CASSFVTGGNQPQHF.

The CDR3, as DNA: TGTGCCACCGTTGGGACTAGAAATGAGCAGTTCTTC. It translates to CATVGTRNEQFF. This chain links TRBV24-1 with TRBJ2-1; 8 nucleotides align to TRBD2. CDR1 KGHDR and CDR2 SFDVKD come from the germline V gene. The CDR3 totals 12 residues. J lost 7 bases, V lost 9 bases, and 4 bases had no gene match.

The chain carries TRBV6-5 and TRBJ1-1, with TRBD1 as a possible D gene (5 bases). Germline lookup yields CDR1 MNHEY and CDR2 SVGAGI. This CDR3 region has 15 residues. V was trimmed by 3 bases and J by 0 bases, leaving 11 bases between them. The CDR3 loop is CASSYAGRMNTEAFF. CDR3 nucleotides: TGTGCCAGCAGTTATGCGGGACGGATGAACACTGAAGCTTTCTTT.

This clone has only one observation. The V gene is TRBV19, the J gene TRBJ1-3; D is undetermined. The V and J ends lost 7 bases and 4 bases respectively, with 20 bases between them. The germline CDR1 and CDR2 sequences are LNHDA and SQIVND (reference sequence). The CDR3 loop spans 16 amino acids. The CDR3 reads CASTPVTASPGNTIYF. In DNA form, the CDR3 reads TGTGCCAGTACCCCTGTAACAGCCTCTCCCGGAAACACCATATATTTT.

CDR3 nucleotides: TGTGCCATCAGTTTCGACAACTCTGGGGCCAACGTCCTGACTTTC. This sequence encodes CAISFDNSGANVLTF. V usage is TRBV10-3 and J usage is TRBJ2-6; D remains ambiguous. Germline CDR1 reads ENHRY; CDR2 reads SYGVKD. V was cut by 5 bases and J by 0 bases, with 8 bases left in between. This CDR3 spans 15 amino acids.

The rearrangement links TRBV7-2 to TRBJ1-6, with D possibly being TRBD1 (6 bases). The V gene's germline CDR1 is SGHTA and CDR2 FQGNSA. V dropped 1 base and J dropped 4 bases, with 8 bases sitting between them. The CDR3 spans 15 residues. The CDR3 bases are TGTGCCAGCAGCTTAGACAGGGCTTATAATTCACCCCTCCACTTT. It encodes CASSLDRAYNSPLHF.

V and J are TRBV6-5 and TRBJ1-1, with a possible D match to TRBD1 (6 bases). CDR1 MNHEY and CDR2 SVGAGI come from the germline V gene. The CDR3 is 14 residues long. The V gene lost 4 bases and the J gene lost 1 base, with 10 bases spanning the gap. CDR3 in amino acids: CASSFTRGNTEAFF. The CDR3, as DNA: TGTGCCAGCAGTTTTACCAGGGGGAACACTGAAGCTTTCTTT.

The genes are TRBV30 and TRBJ1-2; TRBD1 matches 12 bases. The J segment lost 4 bases and the V segment lost 8 bases, leaving 2 bases of the junction unmatched. The V gene's germline CDR1 is GTSNPN and CDR2 SVGIG (reference sequence). There are 12 residues in the CDR3. CDR3: CAGTGGSYGYTF. The CDR3 DNA follows: TGTGCCGGGACAGGGGGCAGCTATGGCTACACCTTC.